This section outlines one T cell receptor beta chain sequence together with its context. Profiled with immunoSEQ multiplex PCR; TCRdb holds only in-frame clones, not every one. The sample holds more than 85,000 clones, roughly four fifths seen once. Germline CDR1 reads MGHRA; CDR2 reads YSYEKL. With 4 bases clipped from V and 8 bases from J, the junction kept 10 bases outside the gene matches. There are 15 residues in the CDR3. The data belong to a study of cytotoxic CD8 clonotypes in ibrutinib-treated CLL. The genes are TRBV4-1 and TRBJ2-1, with 8 bases fitting TRBD1. This specimen was PBMCs, taken after 24 months of ibrutinib treatment. The receptor was isolated from a human donor with chronic lymphocytic leukemia. CDR3 in DNA: TGCGCCAGCAGCCGCAGAAATCAGGGGGCCGATGAGCAGTTCTTC. Protein sequence: CASSRRNQGADEQFF.